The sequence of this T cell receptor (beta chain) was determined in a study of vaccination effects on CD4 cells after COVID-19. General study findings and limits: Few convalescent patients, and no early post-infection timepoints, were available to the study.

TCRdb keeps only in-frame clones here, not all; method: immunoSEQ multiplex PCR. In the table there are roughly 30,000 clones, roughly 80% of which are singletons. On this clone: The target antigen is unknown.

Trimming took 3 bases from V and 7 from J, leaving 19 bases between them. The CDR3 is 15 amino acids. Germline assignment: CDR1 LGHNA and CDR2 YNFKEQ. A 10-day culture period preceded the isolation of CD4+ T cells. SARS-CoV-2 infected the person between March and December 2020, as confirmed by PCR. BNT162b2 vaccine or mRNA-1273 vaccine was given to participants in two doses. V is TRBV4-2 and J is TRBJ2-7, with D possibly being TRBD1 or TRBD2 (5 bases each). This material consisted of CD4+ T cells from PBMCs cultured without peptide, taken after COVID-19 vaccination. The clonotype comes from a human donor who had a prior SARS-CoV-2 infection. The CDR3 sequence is CASSHGGPGLREQYF. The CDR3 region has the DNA TGTGCCAGCAGCCATGGGGGTCCCGGACTGCGGGAGCAGTACTTC.